These 10 T cell receptor beta chains were sequenced from one sample in a study of human thymus T cells. Method: immunoSEQ multiplex PCR; TCRdb's copy keeps in-frame clones and lacks some. The sample holds approximately 40,000 clones, 94% seen once. The material sequenced was blood. The receptors were gathered from a boy younger than two with a congenital heart defect but otherwise immunologically healthy.

The CDR3 is CASRYRDRPQFF. For the CDR3, the DNA is TGTGCCAGCAGATACCGGGACAGGCCTCAGTTCTTC. The rearrangement uses TRBV27 and TRBJ2-1, with 8 bases that match TRBD1. This CDR3 has 12 residues. Germline V lookup: CDR1 MNHEY, CDR2 SMNVEV (reference sequence). The V gene end was trimmed by 6 bases and the J gene end by 13 bases; junction bases not matched to a gene: 8.

This clone was picked up one time. The V call is TRBV21-1, the J call TRBJ2-5; TRBD1 is the table's D call, not checked against the DNA. TRBV21-1 has pseudogene status. The CDR3 spans 18 residues. In DNA form, the CDR3 reads TGTGCCAGCAGGCCCCCAGGAAATGCGGGACAGGGAAAAGAGACCCAGTACTTC. It is translated as CASRPPGNAGQGKETQYF.

V gene TRBV11-2 combines with J gene TRBJ1-1; maybe TRBD1 (6 bases). Germline V CDR1 and CDR2: SGHAT, FQNNGV. The CDR3 covers 19 residues. Trimming pared 0 bases from V and 4 bases from J, leaving 24 bases between. The CDR3 DNA reads as TGTGCCAGCAGCTTAGATAGATGGAGGGGGATTGCAGGGCCCACTGAAGCTTTCTTT. This gives the protein CASSLDRWRGIAGPTEAFF.

CDR3 coding DNA: TGTGCCAGCAGTAAGGGAAGAGACGGCTACACCTTC. It codes for CASSKGRDGYTF. The J gene is TRBJ1-2, the V gene TRBV6-5; D ambiguous. The CDR3 runs to 12 residues. Germline V gene sequence: CDR1 MNHEY, CDR2 SVGAGI. V shed 5 bases and J shed 8 bases, with 12 bases lying between them.

The rearrangement links TRBV19 to TRBJ2-1; D gene ambiguous. This CDR3 is built from 14 residues. V lost 7 bases, J lost 0 bases, and 10 bases lay in between. Germline V lookup: CDR1 LNHDA, CDR2 SQIVND (reference sequence). CDR3 residues: CASTGYHSYNEQFF. CDR3 in DNA: TGTGCCAGTACCGGCTACCACTCCTACAATGAGCAGTTCTTC. Combining the CDR3 with reference TRBV19 and TRBJ2-1 gives the whole variable domain DGGITQSPKYLFRKEGQNVTLSCEQNLNHDAMYWYRQDPGQGLRLIYYSQIVNDFQKGDIAEGYSVSREKKESFPLTVTSAQKNPTAFYLCASTGYHSYNEQFFGPGTRLTVL.

The chain couples TRBV7-8 to TRBJ2-7; D not certain. Germline V gene data show CDR1 as SGHVS and CDR2 as FQNEAQ. V was cut by 1 base and J by 3 bases, with 7 bases left in between. The CDR3 extends over 13 amino acids. The CDR3 protein is CASSLGQLYEQYF. The CDR3 nucleotides are TGTGCCAGCAGCTTAGGGCAGCTCTACGAGCAGTACTTC.

This clone was seen once. CDR3 in amino acids: CASSPQDAGANVLTF. The CDR3 nucleotides are TGTGCCAGCAGTCCCCAGGACGCTGGGGCCAACGTCCTGACTTTC. The genes are TRBV28 and TRBJ2-6, with D uncertain. This CDR3 is built from 15 residues. Germline V gene data show CDR1 as MDHEN and CDR2 as SYDVKM. Trimming took off 5 bases at V and 2 bases at J, with 10 bases between the two ends.

As DNA, the CDR3 is TGTGCCAGCAGCTTAGCTAGCGGGGGGGCCTACGAGCAGTACTTC. Translation: CASSLASGGAYEQYF. This chain connects TRBV11-3 to TRBJ2-7; 12 bases are a match to TRBD2. The trim removed 1 base at V and 2 bases at J, leaving 0 bases unmatched. Looked up from germline, CDR1 is SGHNT and CDR2 is YENEEA. CDR3 length equals 15 residues. Full variable domain (outside the CDR3, taken from reference TRBV11-3 and TRBJ2-7): EAGVVQSPRYKIIEKKQPVAFWCNPISGHNTLYWYLQNLGQGPELLIRYENEEAVDDSQLPKDRFSAERLKGVDSTLKIQPAELGDSAVYLCASSLASGGAYEQYFGPGTRLTVT.

This clone was seen a single time. This chain links TRBV7-9 with TRBJ1-1, with a weak D call TRBD1 (6 bases). CDR3 length: 14 residues. Germline V gene lookup returns CDR1 SEHNR and CDR2 FQNEAQ (reference sequence). The germline V and J ends were trimmed by 2 bases and 5 bases, with 12 bases remaining between them. CDR3 region: CASSLKGGGTEAFF. The CDR3 DNA reads TGTGCCAGCAGCTTAAAGGGGGGCGGAACTGAAGCTTTCTTT.

The rearrangement links TRBV6-5 to TRBJ2-7; 7 bases are a match to TRBD2. The CDR3 has 12 amino acids. Unmatched junction bases numbered 12, after V lost 10 bases and J lost 9 bases. Germline loops: CDR1 MNHEY, CDR2 SVGAGI. CDR3 protein: CATRPEWGGQYF. CDR3 bases: TGTGCCACCAGACCTGAGTGGGGGGGGCAGTACTTC.